This is a list of T cell receptor beta chains from one sample in a study of CD8 T cells in Susac syndrome. TCRdb reprocessed the immunoSEQ multiplex PCR reads with MiXCR, giving one entry per CDR3 protein. The table records a few hundred thousand distinct CDR3 sequences, approximately 85% of them present only once. The sample taken for sequencing was CD8+ T cells from PBMCs. These receptors were collected from a human donor with multiple sclerosis. CDR3s include the opening cysteine and the closing phenylalanine or tryptophan. Fields, in order: D gene, clone size, J gene, V gene, CDR3 length, CDR3 DNA, CDR3 protein. A D gene is named only where the DNA matches it firmly. Part of the rows lack a size; the others show once, few, many or a class for expanded clones.

D: .; size: few; J: TRBJ2-3; V: TRBV12-3/TRBV12-4; length: 12; DNA: TGTGCCAGCAGTTTTTTGTCAGATACGCAGTATTTT; CDR3: CASSFLSDTQYF
D: .; size: .; J: TRBJ2-3; V: TRBV27; length: 16; DNA: TGTGCCAGCAGTTCCGCCGGAGCGGACCTCACAGATACGCAGTATTTT; CDR3: CASSSAGADLTDTQYF
D: .; size: .; J: TRBJ2-1; V: TRBV28; length: 13; DNA: TGTGCCAGCCATTTGGCGGACAACAATGAGCAGTTCTTC; CDR3: CASHLADNNEQFF
D: TRBD1; size: .; J: TRBJ1-2; V: TRBV5-1; length: 14; DNA: TGCGCCAGCAGCCAAGCCGACAGGGGGCCGGGCTACACCTTC; CDR3: CASSQADRGPGYTF
D: TRBD1; size: .; J: TRBJ1-5; V: TRBV5-8; length: 17; DNA: TGTGCCAGCAGCTTCCGCTCGGGACAGGGTTTAAATCAGCCCCAGCATTTT; CDR3: CASSFRSGQGLNQPQHF
D: .; size: .; J: TRBJ1-2; V: TRBV6-5; length: 13; DNA: TGTGCCAGCAGTTACCCCGATGGAGGGGGCTACACCTTC; CDR3: CASSYPDGGGYTF
D: .; size: .; J: TRBJ2-7; V: TRBV6-1; length: 13; DNA: TGTGCCAGTAACCGGGACCCCGGCTACGAGCAGTACTTC; CDR3: CASNRDPGYEQYF
D: .; size: .; J: TRBJ2-1; V: TRBV6-2/TRBV6-3; length: 14; DNA: TGTGCCAGCAGTCTGACTAGAGGGGACAATGAGCAGTTCTTC; CDR3: CASSLTRGDNEQFF
D: TRBD1; size: .; J: TRBJ1-6; V: TRBV10-3; length: 15; DNA: TGTGCCATCAGTGAGTTAGGACAGGGGGATTCACCCCTCCACTTT; CDR3: CAISELGQGDSPLHF
D: TRBD1; size: .; J: TRBJ2-7; V: TRBV3-1; length: 16; DNA: TGTGCCAGCAGCCTAGGGGTCGGGACAGACTCTCACGAGCAGTACTTC; CDR3: CASSLGVGTDSHEQYF
D: TRBD1; size: .; J: TRBJ2-2; V: TRBV2; length: 17; DNA: TGTGCCAGCAGTGATCTTTTCCGACAGGGGAACACCGGGGAGCTGTTTTTT; CDR3: CASSDLFRQGNTGELFF
D: .; size: .; J: TRBJ2-7; V: TRBV4-1; length: 14; DNA: TGCGCCAGCAGCCAAGCGGTACTAGGCTACGAGCAGTACTTC; CDR3: CASSQAVLGYEQYF
D: .; size: .; J: TRBJ1-1; V: TRBV27; length: 13; DNA: TGTGCCAGCAGTTTTAATGGGCAGACTGAAGCTTTCTTT; CDR3: CASSFNGQTEAFF
D: .; size: .; J: TRBJ1-1; V: TRBV7-8; length: 16; DNA: TGTGCCAGCAGTTCTCCCTCGGCGGGGTTGAACACTGAAGCTTTCTTT; CDR3: CASSSPSAGLNTEAFF
D: .; size: once; J: TRBJ2-1; V: TRBV28; length: 13; DNA: TGTGCCACCGCATACTCTGGGGAGAATGAGCAGTTCTTC; CDR3: CATAYSGENEQFF
D: TRBD1; size: .; J: TRBJ1-2; V: TRBV7-2; length: 17; DNA: TGTGCCAGCAGCCAAAAGGTTCCGGGACAGTCTAACTATGGCTACACCTTC; CDR3: CASSQKVPGQSNYGYTF
D: TRBD1; size: .; J: TRBJ1-2; V: TRBV30; length: 14; DNA: TGTGCCTGGAGTACGGGACAGGGATTGCTTGGCTACACCTTC; CDR3: CAWSTGQGLLGYTF
D: TRBD2; size: .; J: TRBJ2-3; V: TRBV6-1; length: 20; DNA: TGTGCCAGCACCGAACCGCGCGGGGCGGGATACGCGGGAGGCACAGATACGCAGTATTTT; CDR3: CASTEPRGAGYAGGTDTQYF
D: TRBD1; size: .; J: TRBJ1-5; V: TRBV2; length: 13; DNA: TGTGCCAGCAGGAGGGACAGCGGACAGCCCCAGCATTTT; CDR3: CASRRDSGQPQHF
D: .; size: .; J: TRBJ2-1; V: TRBV5-8; length: 16; DNA: TGTGCCAGCAGCTTGGGGACGGTCAGCTCCTACAATGAGCAGTTCTTC; CDR3: CASSLGTVSSYNEQFF
D: TRBD1; size: .; J: TRBJ2-3; V: TRBV4-1; length: 14; DNA: TGCGCCAGCAGCCAGGGACAGAGCACAGATACGCAGTATTTT; CDR3: CASSQGQSTDTQYF
D: .; size: .; J: TRBJ2-7; V: TRBV14; length: 18; DNA: TGTGCCAGCAGCCAAGATTGGTCCCCCGCGGGGCCCTCCTACGAGCAGTACTTC; CDR3: CASSQDWSPAGPSYEQYF
D: .; size: many; J: TRBJ1-1; V: TRBV7-9; length: 12; DNA: TGTGCCAGCAGCTTGGAGAACACTGAAGCTTTCTTT; CDR3: CASSLENTEAFF
D: .; size: .; J: TRBJ1-2; V: TRBV4-1; length: 13; DNA: TGCGCCAGCGGAAACGAACGGACTAGGGGCTACACCTTC; CDR3: CASGNERTRGYTF
D: .; size: .; J: TRBJ1-5; V: TRBV6-5; length: 15; DNA: TGTGCCAGCAGTTTGGTACAGGGCTTCAATCAGCCCCAGCATTTT; CDR3: CASSLVQGFNQPQHF
D: TRBD1; size: .; J: TRBJ1-1; V: TRBV19; length: 14; DNA: TGTGCCAGTAGTGCGGGACAGGGAAGCACTGAAGCTTTCTTT; CDR3: CASSAGQGSTEAFF
D: .; size: .; J: TRBJ2-3; V: TRBV6-1; length: 16; DNA: TGTGCCAGCAGTGAAGTTGAGCAGACTGGGGTAGATACGCAGTATTTT; CDR3: CASSEVEQTGVDTQYF
D: .; size: .; J: TRBJ2-5; V: TRBV10-2; length: 15; DNA: TGCGCCAGCAGTGAGCCGCAATTTGGGCAAGAGACCCAGTACTTC; CDR3: CASSEPQFGQETQYF
D: .; size: .; J: TRBJ1-2; V: TRBV29-1; length: 17; DNA: TGCAGCGCCCACGATCCGGTAACGGACGGAGGGTCCTATGGCTACACCTTC; CDR3: CSAHDPVTDGGSYGYTF
D: TRBD2; size: few; J: TRBJ2-1; V: TRBV27; length: 14; DNA: TGTGCCAGCGGTCTAGCGGGAGCCTACAATGAGCAGTTCTTC; CDR3: CASGLAGAYNEQFF
D: .; size: .; J: TRBJ2-7; V: TRBV10-3; length: 14; DNA: TGTGCCATCAGTGAGTCGATAGGGGACTACGAGCAGTACTTC; CDR3: CAISESIGDYEQYF
D: .; size: .; J: TRBJ1-1; V: TRBV5-1; length: 13; DNA: TGCGCCAGCACTCCCGCGAGGATGGGGAAAGCTTTCTTT; CDR3: CASTPARMGKAFF
D: TRBD1; size: .; J: TRBJ2-7; V: TRBV29-1; length: 14; DNA: TGCAGCGTTGAAGAGGGACAGGGGTACAACGAGCAGTACTTC; CDR3: CSVEEGQGYNEQYF
D: .; size: .; J: TRBJ2-2; V: TRBV12-3/TRBV12-4; length: 16; DNA: TGTGCCAGCAGTTTTTGGGGGGCAACGAACACCGGGGAGCTGTTTTTT; CDR3: CASSFWGATNTGELFF
D: TRBD1; size: .; J: TRBJ1-5; V: TRBV12-3/TRBV12-4; length: 14; DNA: TGTGCCAGCAGTTCCGACAGGGAGTACCAGCCCCAGCATTTT; CDR3: CASSSDREYQPQHF
D: .; size: .; J: TRBJ1-6; V: TRBV7-6; length: 17; DNA: TGTGCCAGCAGCTTGACCACAGCACTTGGGGGTAATTCACCCCTCCACTTT; CDR3: CASSLTTALGGNSPLHF
D: .; size: .; J: TRBJ2-5; V: TRBV5-6; length: 15; DNA: TGTGCCAGCAGCTTGGAACAGGGAATGGGGGAGACCCAGTACTTC; CDR3: CASSLEQGMGETQYF
D: .; size: .; J: TRBJ2-7; V: TRBV4-1; length: 15; DNA: TGCGCCAGCAGCCAATTGGGGACACAGGCCTCCGAGCAGTACTTC; CDR3: CASSQLGTQASEQYF
D: TRBD2; size: few; J: TRBJ2-7; V: TRBV27; length: 13; DNA: TGTGCCAGCAGTTTAGGACTAGGCTACGAGCAGTACTTC; CDR3: CASSLGLGYEQYF
D: TRBD1; size: .; J: TRBJ1-1; V: TRBV4-1; length: 14; DNA: TGCGCCAGCAGCCGTGGACAGGAGGGCACTGAAGCTTTCTTT; CDR3: CASSRGQEGTEAFF
D: TRBD2; size: once; J: TRBJ2-5; V: TRBV20-1; length: 17; DNA: TGCAGTGCTGCCAACGGTCCTCTAGCGGAACTGCTAGAGACCCAGTACTTC; CDR3: CSAANGPLAELLETQYF
D: .; size: .; J: TRBJ2-1; V: TRBV21-1; length: 17; DNA: TGTGCCAGCAGCAAAGTTAGAGGACTGATCTCCTACAATGAGCAGTTCTTC; CDR3: CASSKVRGLISYNEQFF
D: .; size: .; J: TRBJ1-5; V: TRBV29-1; length: 14; DNA: TGCAGCGTTGAACAGTCCAGGGGTATGCAGCCCCAGCATTTT; CDR3: CSVEQSRGMQPQHF
D: .; size: .; J: TRBJ2-1; V: TRBV27; length: 13; DNA: TGTGCCAGCAGTGTTACAGGGCTCGATGAGCAGTTCTTC; CDR3: CASSVTGLDEQFF
D: .; size: .; J: TRBJ1-1; V: TRBV30; length: 14; DNA: TGTGCCTGGAGTGTAGAGGGGGGCTACACTGAAGCTTTCTTT; CDR3: CAWSVEGGYTEAFF
D: .; size: .; J: TRBJ2-1; V: TRBV7-9; length: 14; DNA: TGTGCCAGCAGCCCCTGGGACAATTACAATGAGCAGTTCTTC; CDR3: CASSPWDNYNEQFF
D: TRBD2; size: .; J: TRBJ2-5; V: TRBV18; length: 15; DNA: TGTGCCAGCTCACCACTAGCGGGAGAGCGAGAGACCCAGTACTTC; CDR3: CASSPLAGERETQYF
D: TRBD2; size: .; J: TRBJ2-1; V: TRBV9; length: 15; DNA: TGTGCCAGCAGCGTTAGCGGGGGGCCAGGGAATGAGCAGTTCTTC; CDR3: CASSVSGGPGNEQFF
D: TRBD1; size: .; J: TRBJ1-2; V: TRBV30; length: 15; DNA: TGTGCCTGGAACATAGGGACAGGGGTTCTTGATGGCTACACCTTC; CDR3: CAWNIGTGVLDGYTF
D: .; size: .; J: TRBJ2-1; V: TRBV5-1; length: 13; DNA: TGCGCCAGCAGCTCGACGGTCAACAATGAGCAGTTCTTC; CDR3: CASSSTVNNEQFF
D: .; size: .; J: TRBJ2-3; V: TRBV5-1; length: 15; DNA: TGCGCCAGCAGCTTGGCACATACTAGCACAGATACGCAGTATTTT; CDR3: CASSLAHTSTDTQYF